A selection of T cell receptor beta chains follows, all from one sample in a study of molecular identifiers for immune sequencing clone quantification. MiXCR, run by TCRdb on the PCR reads, gives a single entry per CDR3 protein. Here the sample spans over 600,000 distinct CDR3 sequences, nearly 20% being singletons. Sequencing used naive CD8+ T cells from blood, with Jurkat cell RNA spiked in. The receptors derive from a human donor in good health. Some libraries in this study had Jurkat cell RNA spiked in. The CDR3 runs from the conserved cysteine through the conserved F or W. A D gene is named only where the DNA matches it firmly. Clone size, where shown, is once, few, many, or a class for clones that have expanded.

abundance | d_gene | j_gene | v_gene | CDR3nt | CDR3aa
NA | NA | TRBJ2-1 | TRBV4-1 | TGCGCCAGCGGCCGAGATTACGATGAGCAGTTCTTC | CASGRDYDEQFF
many | NA | TRBJ1-5 | TRBV4-3 | TGCGCCAGCAGCCAGACAGTGACATATAGCAATCAGCCCCAGCATTTT | CASSQTVTYSNQPQHF
many | TRBD2 | TRBJ2-2 | TRBV4-3 | TGCGCCAGCAGCCAATCAATGCGGGACATACCTTCTAGCGGGAGAACCGGGGAGCTGTTTTTT | CASSQSMRDIPSSGRTGELFF
many | TRBD2 | TRBJ2-3 | TRBV27 | TGTGCCAGCAGCCATCTAGCGGGACGCCGCACAGATACGCAGTATTTT | CASSHLAGRRTDTQYF
many | NA | TRBJ2-7 | TRBV19 | TGTGCCAGTAGTCTTCGGACGGACTACTACGAGCAGTACTTC | CASSLRTDYYEQYF
few | TRBD2 | TRBJ2-5 | TRBV20-1 | TGCAGTGCTGTTAGTAGCGGGGGGGTCACCCAGTACTTC | CSAVSSGGVTQYF
NA | NA | TRBJ2-2 | TRBV7-2 | TGTGCCAGCAGCTTTCCCAGGGCAGGGGGGCAGATGGGCACCGGGGAGCTGTTTTTT | CASSFPRAGGQMGTGELFF
many | NA | TRBJ2-3 | TRBV7-9 | TGTGCCGCCCGGGGCCTCACAGATACGCAGTATTTT | CAARGLTDTQYF
NA | NA | TRBJ1-5 | TRBV6-1 | TGTGCCAACAGTGAAATCCTCTCCGGCGGACTTAGCAATCAGCCCCAGCATTTT | CANSEILSGGLSNQPQHF
many | TRBD2 | TRBJ2-3 | TRBV24-1 | TGTGCCACCAGTGAACCCGGGACTAGCGCAGATACGCAGTATTTT | CATSEPGTSADTQYF